This TCR beta chain was sequenced during a study of blood T cell repertoires in COVID-19. Germline CDR1 is MNHEY and CDR2 is SVGAGI. The CDR3 covers 14 residues. The V and J ends lost 7 bases and 2 bases respectively, with 12 bases between them. Measured with immunoSEQ multiplex PCR; TCRdb has only the in-frame clones, and not every one. Of 150,000 to 200,000 clones in the sample, approximately 78% were seen once. This clonotype was obtained from a human donor in a cohort sampled during active COVID-19. Material for sequencing was peripheral blood. The J gene is TRBJ2-1, the V gene TRBV6-5; tentatively, D is TRBD1 (6 bases). The CDR3 DNA sequence: TGTGCCAGCAACCTACAGGGTACCTACAATGAGCAGTTCTTC. It codes for CASNLQGTYNEQFF.